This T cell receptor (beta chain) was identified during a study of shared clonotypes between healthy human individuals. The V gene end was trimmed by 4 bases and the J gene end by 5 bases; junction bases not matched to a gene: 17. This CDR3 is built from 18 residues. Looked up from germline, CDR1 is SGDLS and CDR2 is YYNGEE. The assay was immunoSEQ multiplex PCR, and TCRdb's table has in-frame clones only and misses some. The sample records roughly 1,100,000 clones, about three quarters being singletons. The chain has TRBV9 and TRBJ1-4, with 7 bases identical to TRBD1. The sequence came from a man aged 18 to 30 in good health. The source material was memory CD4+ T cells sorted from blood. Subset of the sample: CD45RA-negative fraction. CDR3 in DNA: TGTGCCAGCAGCCCTTCCCTGGGGGAGGGGGCGAGGAATGAAAAACTGTTTTTT. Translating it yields CASSPSLGEGARNEKLFF.